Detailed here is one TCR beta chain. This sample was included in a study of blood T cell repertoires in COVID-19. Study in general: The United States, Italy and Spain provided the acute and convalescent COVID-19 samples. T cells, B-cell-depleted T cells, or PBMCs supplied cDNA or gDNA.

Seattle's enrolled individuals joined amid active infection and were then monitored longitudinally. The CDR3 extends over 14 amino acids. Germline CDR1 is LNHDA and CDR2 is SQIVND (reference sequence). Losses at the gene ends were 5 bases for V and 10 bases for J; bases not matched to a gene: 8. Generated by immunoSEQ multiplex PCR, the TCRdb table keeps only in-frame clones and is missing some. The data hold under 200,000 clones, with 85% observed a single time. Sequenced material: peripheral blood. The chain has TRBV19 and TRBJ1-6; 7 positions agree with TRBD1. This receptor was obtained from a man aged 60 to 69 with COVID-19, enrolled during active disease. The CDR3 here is CASSGRDSRSPLHF. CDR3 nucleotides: TGTGCCAGTAGTGGCCGGGACAGTAGATCACCCCTCCACTTT.